Shown below are 8 T cell receptor beta chains from a single sample sequenced in a study of long-term antiretroviral therapy in people with HIV. The authors ran the immunoSEQ assay, v3.0, at survey level. The data were produced by immunoSEQ multiplex PCR, yet TCRdb's version contains in-frame clones alone and is incomplete. The sample has roughly 28,000 clones, approximately 90% seen once. This specimen consisted of unsorted PBMCs, obtained 1.8 years after starting antiretroviral therapy. The origin of the receptors is a woman between 18 and 29 years old with HIV.

J is TRBJ1-2 and V is TRBV15; tentatively, D is TRBD1 (6 bases). The V end lost 9 bases, the J end lost 4 bases, and 15 bases lay between the germline ends. The CDR3 loop spans 13 amino acids. Germline V CDR1 and CDR2: LNHNV, YYDKDF (reference sequence). CDR3 residues: CATAGHLSYGYTF. The CDR3 region has the DNA TGTGCCACAGCGGGACACCTGAGCTATGGCTACACCTTC.

In this sample, this clone turned up once. V usage is TRBV9 and J usage is TRBJ2-3; D not resolved. The V end was cut by 0 bases, the J end by 2 bases, with 4 bases between. This CDR3 region has 13 residues. CDR1 is SGDLS, CDR2 YYNGEE, per germline. The CDR3 coding sequence is TGTGCCAGCAGCGTAGTCATCACAGATACGCAGTATTTT. Translating gives CASSVVITDTQYF.

The chain employs TRBV4-3 and TRBJ1-5; D remains ambiguous. CDR3 length equals 13 residues. The V end was cut by 4 bases, the J end by 3 bases, with 7 bases between. The germline CDR1 and CDR2 sequences are LGHNA and YSLEER. The CDR3: CASSLNNNQPQHF. In DNA form, the CDR3 reads TGCGCCAGCAGCCTTAATAACAATCAGCCCCAGCATTTT.

The V gene is TRBV27, the J gene TRBJ2-7, with TRBD1 as a possible D gene (5 bases). The CDR3 runs to 11 residues. Trimming stripped 10 bases from V and 6 bases from J, with 13 bases between. Germline CDR1 reads MNHEY; CDR2 reads SMNVEV (reference sequence). The DNA for the CDR3 is TGTGCCACGCGAGTGGGGCGCGAGCAGTACTTC. Translated: CATRVGREQYF.

This clone came up a few times. The chain combines TRBV19 with TRBJ2-7, with TRBD1 as a possible D gene (5 bases). V gave up 6 bases and J gave up 0 bases, with 9 bases separating them. The CDR3 has 13 residues. Germline CDR1 LNHDA, CDR2 SQIVND (reference sequence). As DNA, the CDR3 is TGTGCCAGTAGGCACAGGAGCTCCTACGAGCAGTACTTC. Amino acid sequence: CASRHRSSYEQYF.

The rearrangement joins TRBV4-3 to TRBJ1-2; 7 bases map to TRBD1. The CDR3 consists of 16 residues. In germline, CDR1 is LGHNA, CDR2 YSLEER. The trim removed 1 base at V and 6 bases at J, leaving 11 bases unmatched. The chain's CDR3 is CASSQVEGQGENGYTF. CDR3 in DNA: TGCGCCAGCAGCCAAGTAGAAGGGCAGGGGGAGAATGGCTACACCTTC.

The chain employs TRBV5-6 and TRBJ1-4; D may be TRBD1 (5 bases). Between the trimmed V and J ends, which lost 3 bases and 3 bases, there was a span of 15 bases. The V gene's germline CDR1 is SGHDT and CDR2 YYEEEE. The CDR3 contains 16 residues. The CDR3 sequence: CASSSPRLGANEKLFF. The CDR3 DNA reads as TGTGCCAGCAGCTCTCCCCGACTGGGGGCTAATGAAAAACTGTTTTTT.

The chain links TRBV19 to TRBJ2-7; 8 bases map to TRBD2. CDR1 and CDR2 (germline): LNHDA, SQIVND (reference sequence). V lost 3 bases, J lost 6 bases, and 16 bases stayed unmatched. The CDR3 is 17 amino acids. The CDR3 protein is CASSITLGGVGLIEQYF. DNA of the CDR3: TGTGCCAGTAGTATTACGCTCGGGGGGGTCGGACTAATCGAGCAGTACTTC.